The clone carrying this T cell receptor (beta chain) was recorded at least ten times. Its specificity is not known. Since all of the isolated RNA was reverse transcribed, expressed TCRB transcripts were what got sequenced. Clones were read by immunoSEQ multiplex PCR, and TCRdb kept only the in-frame ones, dropping some. Of 300,000 or so clones listed, roughly 8% were seen once; the top ten hold approximately 0.44%. These data are taken from a study of beta chain features in type 1 diabetes. Overall study findings and caveats: There was a moderate but significant shortening of TCRB CDR3s in all four CD4+ subsets of Type 1 diabetes patients.

CD45RO/CCR7/CD25/CD127/CD95/CD27 sorting isolated CD4+ naive, central memory, regulatory and stem cell-like memory cells. This CDR3 region has 14 residues. Germline-derived CDR1 and CDR2 are SEHNR and FQNEAQ (reference sequence). V lost 5 bases and J lost 6; bases outside the gene matches: 9. This receptor was taken from a young woman in good health. The sequencing sample was made of central memory CD4+ T cells from blood. The chain uses TRBV7-9 and TRBJ1-2, with 7 bases lining up with TRBD1. DNA of the CDR3: TGTGCCAGCAGCCCCAGGGGGGGATCGGATGGCTACACCTTC. This gives the protein CASSPRGGSDGYTF.